These T cell receptor beta chains were read from a single sample in a study of T cell responses to AZD1222 COVID-19 vaccine. The data were produced by immunoSEQ multiplex PCR, yet TCRdb's version contains in-frame clones alone and is incomplete. The data hold 90,000 to 130,000 clones, with roughly 90% observed a single time. Sequences were derived from peripheral blood, sampled 28 days after the second AZD1222 dose. Receptor source: an adult who received the AZD1222 COVID-19 vaccine. Both conserved end residues are part of each CDR3. Fields, in order: J gene, V gene, clone size, D gene, CDR3 protein, CDR3 DNA. The D gene is left open where the match is weak. Size values are once, few and many counts, or a class for expanded clones, and some rows have none.

j_gene: TRBJ2-7; v_gene: TRBV11-3; abundance: -; d_gene: TRBD2; CDR3aa: CASSFSGGALYEQYF; CDR3nt: TGTGCCAGCAGCTTTAGCGGGGGGGCGTTGTACGAGCAGTACTTC
j_gene: TRBJ2-7; v_gene: TRBV9; abundance: -; d_gene: TRBD2; CDR3aa: CASSPPGGTTRYEQYF; CDR3nt: TGTGCCAGCAGTCCTCCGGGAGGGACTACTCGCTACGAGCAGTACTTC
j_gene: TRBJ1-2; v_gene: TRBV21-1; abundance: -; d_gene: -; CDR3aa: CATLFLTGGRYGYTF; CDR3nt: TGTGCCACCCTATTTTTGACAGGGGGCAGGTATGGCTACACCTTC
j_gene: TRBJ1-1; v_gene: TRBV18; abundance: once; d_gene: -; CDR3aa: CASSPFGNTEAFF; CDR3nt: TGTGCCAGCTCACCATTTGGAAACACTGAAGCTTTCTTT
j_gene: TRBJ1-6; v_gene: TRBV2; abundance: -; d_gene: -; CDR3aa: CASSEFGQLQNNSPLHF; CDR3nt: TGTGCCAGCAGTGAATTCGGGCAGCTCCAGAATAATTCACCCCTCCACTTT
j_gene: TRBJ1-2; v_gene: TRBV4-1; abundance: -; d_gene: TRBD1; CDR3aa: CASSQGDRDSGYGYTF; CDR3nt: TGCGCCAGCAGCCAAGGGGACAGGGACTCCGGCTATGGCTACACCTTC
j_gene: TRBJ2-7; v_gene: TRBV10-1; abundance: -; d_gene: -; CDR3aa: CASSESFNTGGIYEQYF; CDR3nt: TGCGCCAGCAGTGAGTCGTTTAATACAGGAGGGATTTACGAGCAGTACTTC
j_gene: TRBJ2-1; v_gene: TRBV2; abundance: -; d_gene: TRBD2; CDR3aa: CASSDRETSGGFFNEQFF; CDR3nt: TGTGCCAGCAGTGATAGGGAGACTAGCGGGGGGTTCTTCAATGAGCAGTTCTTC
j_gene: TRBJ2-1; v_gene: TRBV28; abundance: -; d_gene: TRBD2; CDR3aa: CASSPIGLAFYNEQFF; CDR3nt: TGTGCCAGCAGTCCGATCGGACTAGCGTTCTACAATGAGCAGTTCTTC
j_gene: TRBJ2-7; v_gene: TRBV7-9; abundance: once; d_gene: TRBD2; CDR3aa: CASSFGLAETYEQYF; CDR3nt: TGTGCCAGCAGCTTTGGACTAGCGGAGACCTACGAGCAGTACTTC
j_gene: TRBJ1-5; v_gene: TRBV6-5; abundance: -; d_gene: -; CDR3aa: CASSRDGGQPQHF; CDR3nt: TGTGCCAGCAGCCGGGACGGAGGTCAGCCCCAGCATTTT
j_gene: TRBJ1-3; v_gene: TRBV28; abundance: -; d_gene: -; CDR3aa: CASSSRQPELWEIGNTIYF; CDR3nt: TGTGCCAGCAGTTCCCGACAGCCTGAACTATGGGAAATTGGAAACACCATATATTTT
j_gene: TRBJ1-1; v_gene: TRBV6-5; abundance: -; d_gene: -; CDR3aa: CASRVSGGRNTEAFF; CDR3nt: TGTGCCAGCAGAGTCTCGGGGGGGAGGAACACTGAAGCTTTCTTT
j_gene: TRBJ1-5; v_gene: TRBV19; abundance: few; d_gene: TRBD1; CDR3aa: CASSATGGNQPQHF; CDR3nt: TGTGCCAGTAGTGCAACAGGGGGCAATCAGCCCCAGCATTTT
j_gene: TRBJ1-2; v_gene: TRBV5-1; abundance: -; d_gene: -; CDR3aa: CASSLDWIGGYGYTF; CDR3nt: TGCGCCAGCAGCCTGGATTGGATAGGGGGCTATGGCTACACCTTC
j_gene: TRBJ1-2; v_gene: TRBV14; abundance: -; d_gene: -; CDR3aa: CASSQQGMAYGYTF; CDR3nt: TGTGCCAGCAGCCAACAGGGGATGGCGTATGGCTACACCTTC
j_gene: TRBJ2-7; v_gene: TRBV25-1; abundance: once; d_gene: -; CDR3aa: CASSEYSGRPYEQYF; CDR3nt: TGTGCCAGCAGTGAATATTCAGGCAGACCCTACGAGCAGTACTTC
j_gene: TRBJ2-7; v_gene: TRBV10-2; abundance: -; d_gene: TRBD1; CDR3aa: CASSESRDRDFYEQYF; CDR3nt: TGCGCCAGCAGTGAGTCCCGGGACAGGGACTTCTACGAGCAGTACTTC
j_gene: TRBJ1-2; v_gene: TRBV27; abundance: -; d_gene: TRBD1; CDR3aa: CASSFGQGYGYTF; CDR3nt: TGTGCCAGCAGTTTCGGACAGGGCTATGGCTACACCTTC
j_gene: TRBJ2-7; v_gene: TRBV11-3; abundance: -; d_gene: -; CDR3aa: CASSSAPFGREQYF; CDR3nt: TGTGCCAGCAGCTCCGCCCCCTTCGGTCGCGAGCAGTACTTC
j_gene: TRBJ2-1; v_gene: TRBV19; abundance: -; d_gene: TRBD2; CDR3aa: CASAPGTSGGLYNEQFF; CDR3nt: TGTGCCAGCGCGCCCGGGACTAGCGGGGGGTTATACAATGAGCAGTTCTTC
j_gene: TRBJ1-2; v_gene: TRBV2; abundance: -; d_gene: -; CDR3aa: CASSENRNYGYTF; CDR3nt: TGTGCCAGCAGTGAAAACCGGAACTATGGCTACACCTTC
j_gene: TRBJ2-3; v_gene: TRBV19; abundance: -; d_gene: -; CDR3aa: CASSITRERTDTQYF; CDR3nt: TGTGCCAGTAGTATAACAAGGGAACGCACAGATACGCAGTATTTT
j_gene: TRBJ1-1; v_gene: TRBV7-9; abundance: few; d_gene: TRBD1; CDR3aa: CASSLLDRVGTEAFF; CDR3nt: TGTGCCAGCAGCTTACTGGACAGGGTAGGTACTGAAGCTTTCTTT
j_gene: TRBJ2-1; v_gene: TRBV28; abundance: -; d_gene: -; CDR3aa: CASTSQWREQFF; CDR3nt: TGTGCCAGCACTTCTCAATGGCGTGAGCAGTTCTTC
j_gene: TRBJ2-7; v_gene: TRBV9; abundance: -; d_gene: TRBD1; CDR3aa: CASSEGQARGYEQYF; CDR3nt: TGTGCCAGCAGCGAAGGACAGGCAAGGGGCTACGAGCAGTACTTC
j_gene: TRBJ1-3; v_gene: TRBV6-4; abundance: -; d_gene: -; CDR3aa: CASRVRMGACGNTIYF; CDR3nt: TGTGCCAGCAGGGTCCGGATGGGGGCCTGTGGAAACACCATATATTTT
j_gene: TRBJ2-7; v_gene: TRBV27; abundance: -; d_gene: -; CDR3aa: CASSPTRQTSSYEQYF; CDR3nt: TGTGCCAGCAGCCCGACGCGACAGACGAGCTCCTACGAGCAGTACTTC
j_gene: TRBJ1-2; v_gene: TRBV21-1; abundance: -; d_gene: -; CDR3aa: CASSNYGYTF; CDR3nt: TGTGCCAGCAGCAATTATGGCTACACCTTC
j_gene: TRBJ1-6; v_gene: TRBV7-9; abundance: -; d_gene: -; CDR3aa: CASRATENSPLHF; CDR3nt: TGTGCCAGCAGGGCAACAGAGAATTCACCCCTCCACTTT
j_gene: TRBJ2-2; v_gene: TRBV19; abundance: -; d_gene: -; CDR3aa: CASSKGLAGELFF; CDR3nt: TGTGCCAGTAGTAAGGGCCTGGCCGGGGAGCTGTTTTTT
j_gene: TRBJ1-1; v_gene: TRBV27; abundance: -; d_gene: TRBD1; CDR3aa: CASKARDRDWEAFF; CDR3nt: TGTGCCAGCAAGGCCCGGGACAGGGATTGGGAAGCTTTCTTT
j_gene: TRBJ1-4; v_gene: TRBV10-3; abundance: few; d_gene: TRBD1; CDR3aa: CAIRLQGSEKLFF; CDR3nt: TGTGCCATCAGATTACAGGGGTCGGAAAAACTGTTTTTT